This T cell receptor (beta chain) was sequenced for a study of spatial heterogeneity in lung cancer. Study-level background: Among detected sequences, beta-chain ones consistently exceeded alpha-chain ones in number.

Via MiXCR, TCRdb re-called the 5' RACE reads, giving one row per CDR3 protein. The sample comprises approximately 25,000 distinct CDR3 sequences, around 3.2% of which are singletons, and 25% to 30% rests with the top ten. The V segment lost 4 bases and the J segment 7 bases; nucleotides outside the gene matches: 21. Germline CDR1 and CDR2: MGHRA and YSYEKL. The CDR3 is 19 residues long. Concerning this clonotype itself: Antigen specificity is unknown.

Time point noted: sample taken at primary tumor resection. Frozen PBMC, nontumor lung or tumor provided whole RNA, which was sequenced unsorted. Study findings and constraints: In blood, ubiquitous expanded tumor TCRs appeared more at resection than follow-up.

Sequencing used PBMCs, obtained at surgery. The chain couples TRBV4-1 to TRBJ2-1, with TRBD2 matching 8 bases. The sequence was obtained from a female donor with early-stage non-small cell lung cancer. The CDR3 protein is CASSRSPPGGERGQNEQFF. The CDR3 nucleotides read TGCGCCAGCAGCCGAAGCCCCCCCGGGGGGGAGAGGGGTCAGAATGAGCAGTTCTTC.